These T cell receptor beta chains were read from a single sample in a study of immune heterogeneity within non-small cell lung tumors. TCRdb processed the multiplex PCR reads anew with MiXCR; each CDR3 protein has one entry. The data hold more than 9,500 distinct CDR3 sequences, with 30% to 35% observed a single time. Source material: lung tumor tissue. The origin of the receptors is a man aged 60 to 75 with non-small cell lung cancer. Each CDR3 is given with its conserved first and last residue. A D gene is named only where the DNA matches it firmly. Part of the rows lack a size; the others show once, few, many or a class for expanded clones.

j_gene	v_gene	abundance	d_gene	CDR3nt	CDR3aa
TRBJ1-1	TRBV5-1	many	-	TGCGCCAGCAGCCCGGGACCAATGAACACTGAAGCTTTCTTT	CASSPGPMNTEAFF
TRBJ2-3	TRBV6-4	few	-	TGTGCCAGCAGTGATAACGCAGATACGCAGTATTTT	CASSDNADTQYF
TRBJ2-3	TRBV7-2	many	TRBD2	TGTGCCAGCAGCCAGGCGGGGGGAACGGGCACAGATACGCAGTATTTT	CASSQAGGTGTDTQYF
TRBJ2-1	TRBV12-3/TRBV12-4	many	TRBD2	TGTGCCAGCAGTTTAATAATAGGACTAGCGGGAGCCTACAATGAGCAGTTCTTC	CASSLIIGLAGAYNEQFF
TRBJ2-1	TRBV11-2	many	-	TGTGCCAGCAGCTTAGGGACCCAAGGGAATGAGCAGTTCTTC	CASSLGTQGNEQFF
TRBJ1-1	TRBV19	once	-	TGTGCCATTAGTATCTGGGCGGAGGGACAAACTGAAGCTTTCTTT	CAISIWAEGQTEAFF
TRBJ1-5	TRBV7-9	large	-	TGTGCCAGCAGCTTAGGCAATAGCAATCAGCCCCAGCATTTT	CASSLGNSNQPQHF
TRBJ1-5	TRBV19	medium-sized	-	TGTGCCAGTACCCCGAGGGGGGCTGTGAATCAGCCCCAGCATTTT	CASTPRGAVNQPQHF
TRBJ1-5	TRBV6-2/TRBV6-3	-	TRBD1	TGTGCCAGCAGTGTCTCAGGGGGGCAGCCCCAGCATTTT	CASSVSGGQPQHF
TRBJ2-7	TRBV5-1	-	-	TGCGCCAGCAGACCCACTAGGGGGGGCGAGCAGTACTTC	CASRPTRGGEQYF
TRBJ2-5	TRBV20-1	few	-	TGCAGTGCAGGGGAGACCCAGCACTTC	CSAGETQHF
TRBJ1-3	TRBV20-1	-	TRBD1	TGCAGTGCTAGAGAGCGGGGGGGGGGGGGGGACAGAGAACGTAGCTCTGGAAACACCATATATTTT	CSARERGGGGDRERSSGNTIYF
TRBJ2-3	TRBV28	many	TRBD2	TGTGCCAGCAGATCGGGACTAGCGGGCACAGATACGCAGTATTTT	CASRSGLAGTDTQYF
TRBJ2-7	TRBV6-1	medium-sized	TRBD2	TGTGCCAGCAGTTACACATTATCCGGGACTAGCGTATGGGAGCAGTACTTC	CASSYTLSGTSVWEQYF
TRBJ2-2	TRBV7-2	medium-sized	-	TGTGCCAGCAGCTTAGGGACAGAGAGCACCGGGGAGCTGTTTTTT	CASSLGTESTGELFF
TRBJ2-7	TRBV3-1	-	TRBD1	TGTGCCAGCAGCCCGGAACAGGGGGCGCGCAACGAGCAGTACTTC	CASSPEQGARNEQYF
TRBJ2-3	TRBV5-1	many	-	TGCGCCAGCAGTGGTCCGGGAAAGGACGCGCAGTATTTT	CASSGPGKDAQYF
TRBJ2-1	TRBV9	many	-	TGTGCCAGCAGCGCTATGGACAATGAGCAGTTCTTC	CASSAMDNEQFF
TRBJ2-4	TRBV7-2	many	-	TGTGCCAGCAGCTTAGTTCCTAGCGAGAACATTCAGTACTTC	CASSLVPSENIQYF
TRBJ2-4	TRBV28	many	TRBD1	TGTGCCAGCAGTTTAAGGGACAGGGGAAACATTCAGTACTTC	CASSLRDRGNIQYF
TRBJ2-7	TRBV14	once	TRBD1	TGTGCCAGCAGCCCACCGGGACAGGGGGATTATGCCTACGAGCAGTACTTC	CASSPPGQGDYAYEQYF
TRBJ2-4	TRBV7-3	-	TRBD1	TGTGCCAGCAGCTTCGACAGGGGTGACATTCAGTACTTC	CASSFDRGDIQYF
TRBJ1-2	TRBV20-1	-	-	TGCAGTGCTAGAGATGTGGACAGTCCCACCTTC	CSARDVDSPTF
TRBJ2-7	TRBV4-1	medium-sized	-	TGCGCCAGCAGCCGTGAACAGGGTACCTACGAGCAGTACTTC	CASSREQGTYEQYF
TRBJ2-2	TRBV11-2	-	TRBD2	TGTGCCAGCAGCTTAGGGTCGGGACTAGCGGGATTTCGCGCGAACACCGGGGAGCTGTTTTTT	CASSLGSGLAGFRANTGELFF
TRBJ1-1	TRBV5-6	many	-	TGTGCCAGCAGCTTGTCGTGGGCCTTGAACACTGAAGCTTTCTTT	CASSLSWALNTEAFF
TRBJ2-5	TRBV9	-	TRBD1	TGTGCCAGCAGCGTATCCGGACAGGGGGAAGAGACCCAGTACTTC	CASSVSGQGEETQYF
TRBJ2-3	TRBV5-4	-	-	TGTGCCAGCAGCTTGGGGGCAGCTAGCACAGATACGCAGTATTTT	CASSLGAASTDTQYF
TRBJ1-3	TRBV12-3/TRBV12-4	-	-	TGTGCCAGCAGATTAAGGGACCAGTCGAACAGCATATATTTT	CASRLRDQSNSIYF
TRBJ2-6	TRBV10-3	many	-	TGTGCCATCAGGGGGTTAGGGGCCAACGTCCTGACTTTC	CAIRGLGANVLTF
TRBJ1-4	TRBV11-2	large	-	TGTGCCAGCAGCTCGGCCAGGGAATACGAAAAACTGTTTTTT	CASSSAREYEKLFF
TRBJ1-2	TRBV6-1	-	TRBD1	TGTGCCAGCAGTGGTCTCGGGACAGGGGCGGCTGGCTACACCTTC	CASSGLGTGAAGYTF
TRBJ2-3	TRBV7-2	many	TRBD2	TGTGCCAGCAGCTTAGTCCCCCTACTAGCGGGAGGGCCGACAGATACGCAGTATTTT	CASSLVPLLAGGPTDTQYF
TRBJ2-3	TRBV7-9	few	-	TGTGCCAGCAGCCCCGGAGACAGCCCAGATACGCAGTATTTT	CASSPGDSPDTQYF
TRBJ2-2	TRBV10-3	-	-	TGTGCCATCAGTGATCGGCGGTCCGTCGGGAACACCGAAGAGCTGTTTTTT	CAISDRRSVGNTEELFF
TRBJ1-3	TRBV14	-	-	TGTGCCAGCAGCCAAGAGTACCGTGGAAACACCATATATTTT	CASSQEYRGNTIYF